Listed below are T cell receptor beta chains from one sample, sequenced in a study of blood T cell repertoires in COVID-19. The assay was immunoSEQ multiplex PCR, and TCRdb's table has in-frame clones only and misses some. This table has tens of thousands of clones, 85% to 95% appearing once. The sequenced sample consisted of peripheral blood. The source of these receptors is a human donor in a cohort sampled during active COVID-19. Each CDR3 is given with its conserved first and last residue. D genes are given only for firm matches. Size values are once, few and many counts, or a class for expanded clones, and some rows have none.

>NA|TRBV3-1/TRBV3-2|TRBJ2-5|TRBD1|14
CASSHWTGEETQYF
TGTGCCAGCAGCCATTGGACAGGGGAGGAGACCCAGTACTTC
>NA|TRBV28|TRBJ1-5|NA|13
CACNRNSNQPQHF
TGTGCGTGCAACAGGAATAGCAATCAGCCCCAGCATTTT
>NA|TRBV27|TRBJ2-1|TRBD2|16
CASSPYRSGSNNEQFF
TGTGCCAGCAGTCCCTATAGAAGCGGGAGTAACAATGAGCAGTTCTTC
>once|TRBV7-2|TRBJ2-7|NA|14
CASSLGGPTYEQYF
TGTGCCAGCAGCTTGGGGGGACCCACCTACGAGCAGTACTTC
>NA|TRBV4-2|TRBJ2-1|NA|16
CASSQGLRGYYNEQFF
TGTGCCAGCAGCCAAGGGTTGCGGGGATACTACAATGAGCAGTTCTTC
>once|TRBV28|TRBJ2-1|NA|16
CASSPTGTTGYNEQFF
TGTGCCAGCAGCCCTACCGGGACAACCGGCTACAATGAGCAGTTCTTC
>NA|TRBV5-8|TRBJ1-2|NA|14
CASSFKARWSGYTF
TGTGCCAGCAGCTTCAAGGCCCGATGGAGCGGCTACACCTTC
>NA|TRBV2|TRBJ1-6|TRBD1|13
CACQNRGNSPLHF
TGTGCCTGCCAAAACAGGGGGAACTCACCCCTCCACTTT
>NA|TRBV28|TRBJ1-1|NA|12
CASTPSYPEAFF
TGTGCCAGCACCCCGTCCTATCCTGAAGCTTTCTTT
>NA|TRBV28|TRBJ2-2|TRBD1|16
CASSLVGQGNTGELFF
TGTGCCAGCAGTTTAGTGGGACAGGGGAACACCGGGGAGCTGTTTTTT
>NA|TRBV6-5|TRBJ1-1|TRBD1|15
CASSLGQGRNTEAFF
TGTGCCAGCAGTTTGGGACAGGGAAGGAACACTGAAGCTTTCTTT
>NA|TRBV6-2/TRBV6-3|TRBJ2-1|TRBD2|15
CASSRALAGTNEQFF
TGTGCCAGCAGCCGAGCCCTAGCGGGGACCAATGAGCAGTTCTTC
>NA|TRBV6-1|TRBJ2-3|TRBD2|16
CASSGRSGRAGDTQYF
TGTGCCAGCAGTGGTCGTAGCGGGAGGGCCGGGGATACGCAGTATTTT
>NA|TRBV6-5|TRBJ1-1|TRBD1|16
CASSFVQGARDTEAFF
TGTGCCAGCAGTTTCGTACAGGGGGCGCGGGATACTGAAGCTTTCTTT
>NA|TRBV6-1|TRBJ1-3|NA|16
CASSDRTGGYGNTIYF
TGTGCCAGCAGTGATAGAACCGGGGGATATGGAAACACCATATATTTT
>NA|TRBV5-1|TRBJ2-7|TRBD1|12
CASSFDRGEQYF
TGCGCCAGCAGTTTTGACAGGGGCGAGCAGTACTTC
>once|TRBV7-2|TRBJ2-2|TRBD1|15
CASSFQGARGGELFF
TGTGCCAGCAGCTTTCAGGGGGCGAGAGGCGGGGAGCTGTTTTTT
>NA|TRBV9|TRBJ2-6|TRBD1|16
CASSPRQGAGANVLTF
TGTGCCAGCAGCCCCCGACAGGGGGCAGGGGCCAACGTCCTGACTTTC
>few|TRBV20-1|TRBJ2-1|NA|11
CSARDRGRQFF
TGCAGTGCTAGAGATCGGGGAAGGCAGTTCTTC
>once|TRBV18|TRBJ2-7|NA|13
CASQGTGFYEQYF
TGTGCCAGCCAAGGCACAGGGTTTTACGAGCAGTACTTC